This T cell receptor (beta chain) was found in a study of T cells after yellow fever vaccination. Template switching with 5'RACE generated the TCR cDNA and added a universal primer site and UMIs. From the 5' RACE reads, TCRdb called clonotypes with MiXCR, one entry per CDR3 protein. This table has around 30,000 distinct CDR3 sequences, around 5% appearing once. The study's findings and limits: Researchers cautioned that FACS-sorted repertoires could harbor abundant clonotypes contaminating from the bulk population. Reappearance after the booster was seen for most primary-vaccination clones, at around 95% CD4 and 70% to 90% CD8.

This clonotype was found many times. The target antigen is unknown. The receptor was derived from a man aged 25 to 40 who received the YFV17D yellow fever vaccine. The material sequenced was CD8+ T cells sorted from PBMCs, taken 10 days after the yellow fever booster vaccination.

The CDR3 is CSASGDRGLIDTQYF. CDR3 coding DNA: TGCAGTGCTAGTGGTGACAGGGGGTTGATAGATACGCAGTATTTT. V and J are TRBV20-1 and TRBJ2-3; 9 positions match TRBD1. In germline, CDR1 is DFQATT, CDR2 SNEGSKA (reference sequence). The CDR3 loop spans 15 amino acids. V was clipped by 3 bases and J by 5 bases; unmatched bases: 9.